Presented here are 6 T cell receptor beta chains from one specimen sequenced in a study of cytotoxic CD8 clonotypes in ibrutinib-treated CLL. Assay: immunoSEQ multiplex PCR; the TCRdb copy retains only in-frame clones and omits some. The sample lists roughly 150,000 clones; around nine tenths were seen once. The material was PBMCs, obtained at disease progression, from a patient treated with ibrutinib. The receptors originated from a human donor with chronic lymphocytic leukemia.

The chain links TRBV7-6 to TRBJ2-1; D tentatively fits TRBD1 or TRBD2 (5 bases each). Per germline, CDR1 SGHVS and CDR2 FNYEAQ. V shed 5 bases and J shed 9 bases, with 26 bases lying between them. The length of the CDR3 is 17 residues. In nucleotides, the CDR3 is TGTGCCAGCAGCGCGGATTTCATCTTGGGGGAAGGCACTGAGCAGTTCTTC. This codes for CASSADFILGEGTEQFF.

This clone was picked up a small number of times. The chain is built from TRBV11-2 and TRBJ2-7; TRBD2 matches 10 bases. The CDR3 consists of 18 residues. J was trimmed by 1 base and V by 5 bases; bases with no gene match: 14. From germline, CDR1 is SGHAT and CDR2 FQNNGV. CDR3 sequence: CASSPRESGRASSYEQYF. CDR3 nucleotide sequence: TGTGCCAGCAGCCCTAGGGAGAGCGGGAGGGCCAGTTCCTACGAGCAGTACTTC.

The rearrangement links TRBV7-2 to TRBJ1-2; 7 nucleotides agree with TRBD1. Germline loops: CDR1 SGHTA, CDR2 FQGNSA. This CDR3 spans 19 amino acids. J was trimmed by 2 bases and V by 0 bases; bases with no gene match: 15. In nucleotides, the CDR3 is TGTGCCAGCAGCTTAGCCAAGGGGGCAACTTTCTTCTCCAACTATGGCTACACCTTC. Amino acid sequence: CASSLAKGATFFSNYGYTF.

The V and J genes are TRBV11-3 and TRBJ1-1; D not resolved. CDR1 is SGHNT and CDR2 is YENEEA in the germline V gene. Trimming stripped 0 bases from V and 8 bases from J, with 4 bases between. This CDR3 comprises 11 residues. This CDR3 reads CASSLEREAFF. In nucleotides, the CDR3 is TGTGCCAGCAGCTTAGAACGGGAAGCTTTCTTT.

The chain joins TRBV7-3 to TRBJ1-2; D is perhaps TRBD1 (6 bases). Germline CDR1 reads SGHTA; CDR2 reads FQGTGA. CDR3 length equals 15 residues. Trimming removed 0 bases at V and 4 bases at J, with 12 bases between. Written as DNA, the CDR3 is TGTGCCAGCAGCTTAACGGCAGGGGTTAGCTATGGCTACACCTTC. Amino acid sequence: CASSLTAGVSYGYTF.

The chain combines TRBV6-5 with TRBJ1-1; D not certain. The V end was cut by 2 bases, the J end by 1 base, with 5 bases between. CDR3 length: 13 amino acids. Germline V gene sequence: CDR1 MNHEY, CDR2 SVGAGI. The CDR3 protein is CASSYGGNTEAFF. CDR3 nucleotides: TGTGCCAGCAGTTACGGTGGGAACACTGAAGCTTTCTTT.